Each of the 8 T cell receptor beta chains below was sequenced from the same sample in a study of PD-1 blockade in classical Hodgkin lymphoma. Data came from immunoSEQ multiplex PCR; TCRdb stores just in-frame clones and leaves some out. The table lists 10,000 to 15,000 clones, about 82% of them singletons. Brentuximab vedotin exposure varied, and every patient relapsed after autologous stem cell transplantation. The material was peripheral blood mononuclear cells (PBMCs), obtained at baseline. These receptors originate from a human donor with classical Hodgkin lymphoma.

This sequence joins TRBV18 and TRBJ1-2; the match to TRBD1 covers 9 bases. The ends lost 0 bases at V and 2 bases at J; junction bases unmatched: 4. The CDR3 is made up of 16 amino acids. The germline V gene has CDR1 KGHSH and CDR2 LQKENI. The CDR3, as DNA: TGTGCCAGCTCACCACCGGCGACAGGGGGGAACTATGGCTACACCTTC. Protein: CASSPPATGGNYGYTF. The variable domain in full, completed from reference TRBV18 and TRBJ1-2, reads NAGVMQNPRHLVRRRGQEARLRCSPMKGHSHVYWYRQLPEEGLKFMVYLQKENIIDESGMPKERFSAEFPKEGPSILRIQQVVRGDSAAYFCASSPPATGGNYGYTFGSGTRLTVV.

This chain connects TRBV11-3 to TRBJ2-3; D tentatively fits TRBD1 or TRBD2 (5 bases each). The V end was cut by 1 base, the J end by 2 bases, with 10 bases between. Germline V CDR1 and CDR2: SGHNT, YENEEA. The length of the CDR3 is 15 residues. CDR3 sequence: CASSLGGIYTDTQYF. The DNA of the CDR3 is TGTGCCAGCAGCTTAGGGGGGATATACACAGATACGCAGTATTTT.

This chain links TRBV4-1 with TRBJ1-1; 10 bases fit TRBD1. J lost 5 bases, V lost 3 bases, and 6 bases had no gene match. The germline V gene encodes CDR1 MGHRA and CDR2 YSYEKL. The length of the CDR3 is 15 residues. The DNA of the CDR3 is TGCGCCAGCAGCCACCGACAGGGGGCTGGAACTGAAGCTTTCTTT. This codes for CASSHRQGAGTEAFF.

V gene TRBV5-4 combines with J gene TRBJ2-3; TRBD1 matches at 9 bases. CDR3 size: 15 residues. After removal of 1 base from V and 7 bases from J, the junction contained 7 bases not matched to a gene. Per germline, CDR1 SGHNT and CDR2 YYREEE (reference sequence). The CDR3 DNA follows: TGTGCCAGCAGCTTGAGGGGACAGGGAGGTTATACGCAGTATTTT. The encoded protein is CASSLRGQGGYTQYF.

The chain uses TRBV7-2 and TRBJ2-3; 9 bases are a match to TRBD2. The germline CDR1 and CDR2 sequences are SGHTA and FQGNSA. This CDR3 is built from 15 residues. With 5 bases clipped from V and 2 bases from J, the junction kept 5 bases outside the gene matches. The DNA for the CDR3 is TGTGCCAGCAGCCCTAGCGGGGTCCCCACAGATACGCAGTATTTT. Translation: CASSPSGVPTDTQYF.

The chain carries TRBV13 and TRBJ2-1; 10 bases match TRBD1. The CDR3 is 17 amino acids. CDR1 and CDR2 from the germline V gene are PRHDT and FYEKMQ (reference sequence). V shed 3 bases and J 5 bases; nucleotides not matched to a gene: 10. The DNA for the CDR3 is TGTGCCAGCAGCTTTGAGCCCGGGACAGGGGTGGACAATGAGCAGTTCTTC. Protein: CASSFEPGTGVDNEQFF. Variable domain in full (rest from reference TRBV13 and TRBJ2-1): AAGVIQSPRHLIKEKRETATLKCYPIPRHDTVYWYQQGPGQDPQFLISFYEKMQSDKGSIPDRFSAQQFSDYHSELNMSSLELGDSALYFCASSFEPGTGVDNEQFFGPGTRLTVL.

The V and J genes are TRBV4-1 and TRBJ1-6, with D possibly being TRBD1 (6 bases). The V gene lost 1 base and the J gene lost 4 bases, with 8 bases spanning the gap. Per germline, CDR1 MGHRA and CDR2 YSYEKL. The CDR3 spans 15 residues. CDR3 protein: CASSQAQGYNSPLHF. The CDR3 nucleotides are TGCGCCAGCAGCCAAGCCCAGGGGTATAATTCACCCCTCCACTTT.

This chain connects TRBV6-1 to TRBJ1-1; D remains unclear. From germline, CDR1 is MNHNS and CDR2 SASEGT. Trimming shortened V by 7 bases and J by 1 base, and 10 bases separated the two germline ends. This CDR3 region has 13 residues. This CDR3 is CASTRSGNTEAFF. As DNA, the CDR3 is TGTGCCAGCACCCGGTCGGGGAACACTGAAGCTTTCTTT.